One and the same sample provided the 4 T cell receptor beta chains below, sequenced in a study of control samples from healthy donors and cancer patients. TCRdb's copy holds only in-frame clones and misses some; the assay was immunoSEQ multiplex PCR. Among 350,000 to 450,000 clones, 75% to 95% were seen once, and the ten largest hold roughly 6.4%. Material: PBMCs. Receptor source: a man in his forties with head and neck cancer.

The chain uses TRBV28 and TRBJ2-7, with 7 bases aligning to TRBD1. The CDR3 has 16 residues. Germline V lookup: CDR1 MDHEN, CDR2 SYDVKM. Unmatched junction bases numbered 18, after V lost 9 bases and J lost 4 bases. The CDR3 reads CASWPSTGTAFYEQYF. CDR3 nucleotide sequence: TGTGCCAGTTGGCCTTCAACCGGGACAGCATTTTACGAGCAGTACTTC.

This chain links TRBV29-1 with TRBJ1-5; D perhaps matches TRBD1 (6 bases). CDR1 and CDR2 from the germline V gene are SQVTM and ANQGSEA. V dropped 1 base and J dropped 9 bases, with 13 bases sitting between them. This CDR3 region has 13 residues. The CDR3 sequence is CSVEASEGVPQHF. The CDR3 DNA reads as TGCAGCGTTGAAGCTTCTGAGGGGGTGCCCCAGCATTTT.

The J gene is TRBJ2-7, the V gene TRBV28, with D perhaps TRBD1 (6 bases). V was pared by 1 base and J by 0 bases, with 13 bases between. In germline, CDR1 is MDHEN, CDR2 SYDVKM. This CDR3 is 16 amino acids long. The CDR3 DNA follows: TGTGCCAGCAGTTTATTAGGGACACTGAACTCCTACGAGCAGTACTTC. Protein sequence: CASSLLGTLNSYEQYF.

A word on this clone: Germline is not matched at one junction end, which may reflect a read error. The chain combines TRBV7-7 with TRBJ2-1; 9 bases line up with TRBD1. This CDR3 is built from 14 residues. Germline CDR1 is SSHAT and CDR2 is FNYEAQ (reference sequence). CDR3 protein: CASSVGTGPHEQFF. The CDR3 DNA sequence: TGTGCTAGCAGCGTAGGGACAGGGCCCCATGAGCAGTTCTTC.